This TCR beta chain derives from a study of regulatory T cells in long-lasting Graves disease. Sample time point: newly diagnosed GD, antithyroid drugs for less than 3 months. There was RNA extracted from PBMCs, and the TCR library was made from it. iRepertoire HTBI primers and Arm-PCR of CDR3 regions built TCR beta libraries. Using its own MiXCR run on the multiplex PCR reads, TCRdb lists one record per CDR3 protein. The sample records roughly 420,000 distinct CDR3 sequences, less than 20% being singletons. Many counts were recorded for this clonotype. V lost 0 bases to trimming and J lost 2 bases, with 14 bases between them. This CDR3 comprises 15 residues. Germline CDR1 reads DFQATT; CDR2 reads SNEGSKA (reference sequence). These records were also assigned to another study, of T cells in Graves' hyperthyroidism and ophthalmopathy. As that report states: Clonotypes that were expanded in thyroid above 0.001 mostly appeared in blood too.

This rearrangement joins TRBV20-1 to TRBJ2-7, with D possibly TRBD2 on 5 matching bases. This clonotype originated in a woman aged 18-30 years with Graves disease. Sample: peripheral blood mononuclear cells (PBMCs), taken at new diagnosis, from a patient treated with antithyroid drugs. CDR3 sequence reads: CSARDQKRKTYEQYF. Written as DNA, the CDR3 is TGCAGTGCTAGAGATCAAAAGCGGAAAACCTACGAGCAGTACTTC.